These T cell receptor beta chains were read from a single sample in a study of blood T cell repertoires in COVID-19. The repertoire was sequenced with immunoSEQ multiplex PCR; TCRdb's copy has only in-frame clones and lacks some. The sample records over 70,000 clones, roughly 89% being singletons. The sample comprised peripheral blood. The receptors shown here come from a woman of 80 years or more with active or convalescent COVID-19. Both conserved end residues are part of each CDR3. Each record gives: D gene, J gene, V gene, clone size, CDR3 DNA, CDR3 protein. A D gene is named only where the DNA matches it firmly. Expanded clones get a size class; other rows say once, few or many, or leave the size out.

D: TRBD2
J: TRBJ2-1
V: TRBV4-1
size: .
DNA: TGCGCCAGCAGCCAAGGGACTAGCGGGAGGTCTCGGGAGCAGTTCTTC
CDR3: CASSQGTSGRSREQFF

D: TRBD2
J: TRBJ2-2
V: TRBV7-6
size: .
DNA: TGTGCCAGCAGCTTAGTAGCGGGACCGAACACCGGGGAGCTGTTTTTT
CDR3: CASSLVAGPNTGELFF

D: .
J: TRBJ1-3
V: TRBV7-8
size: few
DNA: TGTGCCAGCTTCACGAACAGGGTTTCTGGAAACACCATATATTTT
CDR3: CASFTNRVSGNTIYF

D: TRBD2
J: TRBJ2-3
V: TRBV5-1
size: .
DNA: TGCGCCAGCAGCTTATCGGGAGGAACAGATACGCAGTATTTT
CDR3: CASSLSGGTDTQYF

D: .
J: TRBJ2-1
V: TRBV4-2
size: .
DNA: TGTGCCAGCAGCTTAAGGGACTCCCGGAGTGAGCAGTTCTTC
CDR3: CASSLRDSRSEQFF

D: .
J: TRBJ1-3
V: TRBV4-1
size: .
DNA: TGCGCCAGCAGCCGGGAGGGACAATTCTCTGGAAACACCATATATTTT
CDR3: CASSREGQFSGNTIYF

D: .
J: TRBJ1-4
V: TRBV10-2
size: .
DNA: TGCGCCAGCAGTGAGTCACAGGACGCAACTAATGAAAAACTGTTTTTT
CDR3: CASSESQDATNEKLFF

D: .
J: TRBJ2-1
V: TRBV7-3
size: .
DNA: TGTGCCAGCAGCTTAACGCCAGGGCCTGATGAGCAGTTCTTC
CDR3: CASSLTPGPDEQFF

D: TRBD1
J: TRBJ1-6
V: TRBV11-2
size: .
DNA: TGTGCCAGCAGCCGTCATCTGGGACAGAGCTCCTATAATTCACCCCTCCACTTT
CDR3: CASSRHLGQSSYNSPLHF

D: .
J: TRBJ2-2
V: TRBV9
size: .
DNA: TGTGCCAGCAGAGTCGGTACCAGGGAGAACACCGGGGAGCTGTTTTTT
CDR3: CASRVGTRENTGELFF

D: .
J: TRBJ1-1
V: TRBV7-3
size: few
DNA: TGTGCCAGCAGCCAACACACAGTGAACACTGAAGCTTTCTTT
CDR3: CASSQHTVNTEAFF

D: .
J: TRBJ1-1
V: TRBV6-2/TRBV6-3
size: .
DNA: TGTGCCAGCAGTGACATGGTGAACACTGAAGCTTTCTTT
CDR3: CASSDMVNTEAFF

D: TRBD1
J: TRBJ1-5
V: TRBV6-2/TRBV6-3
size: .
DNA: TGTGCCAGCAGTTCAGACAGGGATCGTTCCCGCAATCAGCCCCAGCATTTT
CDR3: CASSSDRDRSRNQPQHF

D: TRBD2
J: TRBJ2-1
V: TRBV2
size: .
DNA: TGTGCCAGCAGTGCTTTCCCGGGACTAGCGGGAGTTAGGCAGTTCTTC
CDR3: CASSAFPGLAGVRQFF

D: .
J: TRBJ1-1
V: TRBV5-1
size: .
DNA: TGCGCCAGCAGCGCCCGTAAGGGAGCTACCCTGAACACTGAAGCTTTCTTT
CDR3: CASSARKGATLNTEAFF

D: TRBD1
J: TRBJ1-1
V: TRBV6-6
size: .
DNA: TGTGCCAGCTCGGACAGGGATGGCACTGAAGCTTTCTTT
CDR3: CASSDRDGTEAFF

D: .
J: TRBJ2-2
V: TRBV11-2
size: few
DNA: TGTGCCAGCAGCTTAGTAGGTGGACAGTACACCGGGGAGCTGTTTTTT
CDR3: CASSLVGGQYTGELFF

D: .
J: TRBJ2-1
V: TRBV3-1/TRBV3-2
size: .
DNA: TGTGCCAGCAGCCAAGATATAAATGAGCAGTTCTTC
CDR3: CASSQDINEQFF

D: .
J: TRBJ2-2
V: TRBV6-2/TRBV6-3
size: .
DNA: TGTGCCAGCAGCCTACTTGCGAACACCGGGGAGCTGTTTTTT
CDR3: CASSLLANTGELFF

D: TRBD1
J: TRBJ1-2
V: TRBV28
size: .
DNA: TGTGCCAGCACCCGACAGGGAGGCGGCTACACCTTC
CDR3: CASTRQGGGYTF

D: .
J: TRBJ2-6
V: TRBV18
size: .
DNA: TGTGCCAGCTCACCTGCCACACCGGGGAACGTCCTGACTTTC
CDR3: CASSPATPGNVLTF

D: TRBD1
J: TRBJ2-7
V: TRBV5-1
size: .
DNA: TGCGCCAGCAGCATATCCGGGACAGGAAACTACGAGCAGTACTTC
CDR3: CASSISGTGNYEQYF